A selection of T cell receptor beta chains follows, all from one sample in a study of blood T cell repertoires in COVID-19. The protocol was immunoSEQ multiplex PCR, while the TCRdb copy is restricted to in-frame clones and leaves out a portion. The table has 20,000 to 25,000 clones, around 89% seen once. Material for sequencing was peripheral blood. The receptors here all came from a human donor with active COVID-19. The donor label of this sample is uncertain. Both conserved end residues are trimmed from each CDR3. A D gene is named only where the DNA matches it firmly. A row's size may be missing; if present it is once, few, many or a size class.

clone_size: NA; v_call: TRBV7-2; d_call: TRBD2; cdr3_aa: ASSSYGRSGETQY
clone_size: NA; v_call: TRBV4-3; d_call: TRBD2; cdr3_aa: ASSQEGSGPYEQY
clone_size: NA; v_call: TRBV7-8; d_call: TRBD2; cdr3_aa: ASSPLAGGDYEQY
clone_size: NA; v_call: TRBV5-5; d_call: NA; cdr3_aa: ASRDSGETQY
clone_size: NA; v_call: TRBV6-5; d_call: TRBD1; cdr3_aa: ASRIDRGGETEAF
clone_size: NA; v_call: TRBV6-6; d_call: NA; cdr3_aa: ASASGYSGNTIY
clone_size: NA; v_call: TRBV7-2; d_call: TRBD2; cdr3_aa: ASSLVGGYAGRDTQY
clone_size: NA; v_call: TRBV19; d_call: NA; cdr3_aa: ASSSQPGRAAEAF
clone_size: NA; v_call: TRBV11-2; d_call: NA; cdr3_aa: ASTMTVNTEAF
clone_size: few; v_call: TRBV11-2; d_call: TRBD1; cdr3_aa: ASSPTGTALGYT
clone_size: NA; v_call: TRBV11-3; d_call: NA; cdr3_aa: ASSFGGDSYEQY
clone_size: NA; v_call: TRBV5-1; d_call: NA; cdr3_aa: ASSLGTNTEAF
clone_size: NA; v_call: TRBV2; d_call: NA; cdr3_aa: ASSVEGSNTEAF
clone_size: NA; v_call: TRBV7-2; d_call: NA; cdr3_aa: ASSYNQGGETQY
clone_size: NA; v_call: TRBV29-1; d_call: TRBD1; cdr3_aa: SVGKGADEKLF
clone_size: NA; v_call: TRBV5-4; d_call: TRBD2; cdr3_aa: ASTTGTSGGEETQY
clone_size: NA; v_call: TRBV7-9; d_call: NA; cdr3_aa: ASSRTNEQF
clone_size: NA; v_call: TRBV12-5; d_call: NA; cdr3_aa: ASGLVTEGGGQF
clone_size: NA; v_call: TRBV19; d_call: NA; cdr3_aa: ASSKEGTGYEQY
clone_size: NA; v_call: TRBV28; d_call: NA; cdr3_aa: ASFRVTGEQY
clone_size: NA; v_call: TRBV25-1; d_call: NA; cdr3_aa: ASSVPGHLNTEAF
clone_size: NA; v_call: TRBV5-6; d_call: NA; cdr3_aa: ASYLQGVNEQF
clone_size: NA; v_call: TRBV9; d_call: NA; cdr3_aa: ASSRDRNTEAF
clone_size: NA; v_call: TRBV5-1; d_call: TRBD1; cdr3_aa: ASSSGQGADTQY
clone_size: NA; v_call: TRBV23-1; d_call: NA; cdr3_aa: ASSQSTPTLGRASYEQY
clone_size: NA; v_call: TRBV6-5; d_call: TRBD2; cdr3_aa: ASSYGGGLYNEQF
clone_size: NA; v_call: TRBV6-4; d_call: NA; cdr3_aa: ASVYPRGYQPQH
clone_size: NA; v_call: TRBV6-5; d_call: TRBD1; cdr3_aa: ASNRGRTGELF
clone_size: NA; v_call: TRBV4-1; d_call: NA; cdr3_aa: ASSQGITRAPQPQH
clone_size: few; v_call: TRBV3-1/TRBV3-2; d_call: NA; cdr3_aa: ASSPRRQAGSYEQY
clone_size: once; v_call: TRBV6-2/TRBV6-3; d_call: TRBD2; cdr3_aa: ASSRAGGVIGETQY
clone_size: NA; v_call: TRBV6-5; d_call: TRBD2; cdr3_aa: ASTPYRGEYNEQF
clone_size: NA; v_call: TRBV10-2; d_call: TRBD1; cdr3_aa: ASSESTGRSYEQY
clone_size: NA; v_call: TRBV2; d_call: TRBD1; cdr3_aa: ASNQGQGVAEAF
clone_size: NA; v_call: TRBV29-1; d_call: TRBD1; cdr3_aa: SGRTGNEQY
clone_size: NA; v_call: TRBV27; d_call: TRBD2; cdr3_aa: ASSRSSGPYNEQF
clone_size: NA; v_call: TRBV9; d_call: TRBD2; cdr3_aa: ASSRLAGGSETQY
clone_size: NA; v_call: TRBV5-1; d_call: TRBD2; cdr3_aa: ASSLGTSVRDTQY
clone_size: NA; v_call: TRBV24-1; d_call: NA; cdr3_aa: ATSDGLDETQY
clone_size: NA; v_call: TRBV6-2/TRBV6-3; d_call: TRBD2; cdr3_aa: ASSYNLAGRSEQY
clone_size: NA; v_call: TRBV11-2; d_call: NA; cdr3_aa: ASSREGSPLH
clone_size: NA; v_call: TRBV18; d_call: NA; cdr3_aa: ASSPVAGTYEQY
clone_size: NA; v_call: TRBV12-5; d_call: TRBD1; cdr3_aa: ASGLGTGYEQF
clone_size: NA; v_call: TRBV25-1; d_call: NA; cdr3_aa: ASSAPGGYNSPLH
clone_size: NA; v_call: TRBV5-1; d_call: TRBD2; cdr3_aa: ASSFQGLAGSNEQF
clone_size: few; v_call: TRBV7-6; d_call: TRBD2; cdr3_aa: ASSNGSGRTFTPYEQY